This paragraph reports one TCR beta chain. Its target is not known. These data originate in a study of T cell responses to AZD1222 COVID-19 vaccine. Broader study findings: Clonal diversity was possibly underestimated, and the donors were mostly white British, with more females.

The germline gives CDR1 DFQATT, CDR2 SNEGSKA (reference sequence). The V and J ends lost 6 bases and 1 base respectively, with 15 bases between them. The CDR3 runs 14 residues. This table comes from immunoSEQ multiplex PCR, and its TCRdb copy is limited to in-frame clones, with some not included. This sample has 140,000 to 150,000 clones; more than 75% occur once, and the top ten carry around 5.5%. This specimen was peripheral blood, taken on day 0 of AZD1222 vaccination. This sequence was found in an adult in good health. This chain connects TRBV20-1 to TRBJ1-1; D ambiguous. Written as DNA, the CDR3 is TGCAGTGCGAGTAGGGCAGTTAGGAACACTGAAGCTTTCTTT. It translates to CSASRAVRNTEAFF.